The 4 T cell receptor beta chains in this list originate from one sample, sequenced in a study of T cell changes during pregnancy in multiple sclerosis. Clones were sequenced by immunoSEQ multiplex PCR, and TCRdb holds only the in-frame ones, with some missing. The table includes tens of thousands of clones, roughly 90% detected once. The sample here was peripheral blood, taken after pregnancy. The receptors shown here come from a female donor in good health, enrolled as a control in a pregnancy study.

The CDR3 sequence is CASIGAGDQPQHF. DNA for the CDR3: TGTGCCAGTATTGGGGCAGGGGATCAGCCCCAGCATTTT. This chain uses TRBV19 with TRBJ1-5; tentatively, D is TRBD1 (6 bases). This CDR3 spans 13 amino acids. CDR1 and CDR2 from the germline V gene are LNHDA and SQIVND (reference sequence). Trimming pared 7 bases from V and 5 bases from J, leaving 12 bases between.

The V call is TRBV5-1, the J call TRBJ1-3, with unresolved D. CDR1 is SGHRS and CDR2 is YFSETQ in the germline V gene. V lost 4 bases, J lost 2 bases, and 16 bases lay in between. This CDR3 region has 16 residues. The CDR3 region has the DNA TGCGCCAGCAGCACCCAGTCGGAGGTCCCTGGAAACACCATATATTTT. Its translation is CASSTQSEVPGNTIYF.

This chain joins TRBV27 and TRBJ2-2; TRBD1 is a possible D gene (6 bases). Trimming removed 0 bases at V and 2 bases at J, with 10 bases between. Germline-derived CDR1 and CDR2 are MNHEY and SMNVEV (reference sequence). The CDR3 runs to 16 residues. The CDR3 region is CASSLSRGRNTGELFF. CDR3 nucleotide sequence: TGTGCCAGCAGTTTATCCAGGGGAAGAAACACCGGGGAGCTGTTTTTT.

The chain has TRBV4-1 and TRBJ1-1, with 7 nucleotides matching TRBD1. With 5 bases clipped from V and 5 bases from J, the junction kept 8 bases outside the gene matches. The CDR3 is made up of 14 amino acids. From germline, CDR1 is MGHRA and CDR2 YSYEKL. The CDR3 spells CASSTTGSGTEAFF. As DNA, the CDR3 is TGCGCCAGCAGCACGACAGGGTCCGGAACTGAAGCTTTCTTT.